These 26 T cell receptor beta chains came from one sample sequenced in a study of regulatory T cells in long-lasting Graves disease (dated by TCRdb to 2020 to 2022). Explained via the paper, the time point label denotes: persistent/refractory GD, antithyroid drugs over 5 years with positive TRAb. For both TCR sequencing and RNA sequencing, RNA was extracted from PBMCs using TRIzol. Library preparation employed multiplex PCR. Sequencer: Illumina HiSeq 4000. To build TCR beta libraries, CDR3 regions were amplified by Arm-PCR using iRepertoire HTBI primers. TCRdb reprocessing: public reads trimmed at Q25 with fastp, clones called with MiXCR, in-frame beta chains kept. CDR3 protein duplicates are merged, each entry listing the most common genes and DNA. A total of about 300,000 distinct CDR3 sequences appear in this sample, 20% to 25% of them only once. The ten largest clones take up 56% of the sample.

The specimen comprised peripheral blood mononuclear cells (PBMCs), sampled when the disease was refractory, from a patient treated with antithyroid drugs. These receptors came from a female donor with Graves disease.

There are a few counts of this clonotype. The chain is built from TRBV4-3 and TRBJ1-1, with 7 positions matching TRBD1. V shed 4 bases and J 6 bases; nucleotides not matched to a gene: 8. This CDR3 spans 14 amino acids. The germline gives CDR1 LGHNA, CDR2 YSLEER. CDR3 nucleotide sequence: TGCGCCAGCAGCCCCACAGGGGCCCGCCCTGAAGCTTTCTTT. This translates into CASSPTGARPEAFF.

This clonotype turned up a few times. The J gene is TRBJ1-2, the V gene TRBV18; 8 nucleotides agree with TRBD1. Germline V gives CDR1 KGHSH, CDR2 LQKENI. CDR3 length: 14 residues. The V and J ends lost 3 bases and 8 bases, in that order; junction bases with no gene match: 8. The DNA of the CDR3 is TGTGCCAGCTCACCTACCCAGGGGGCGTACGGCTACACCTTC. This gives the protein CASSPTQGAYGYTF.

At least ten counts were recorded for this clonotype. The J gene is TRBJ1-2, the V gene TRBV6-1; the match to TRBD1 covers 9 bases. CDR3 length: 15 amino acids. Trimming at V came to 6 bases and at J to 4 bases, leaving 9 bases not matched to a gene. The V gene's germline CDR1 is MNHNS and CDR2 SASEGT. This CDR3 is CASSHGQGRRYGYTF. CDR3 coding DNA: TGTGCCAGCAGCCACGGACAGGGGCGTCGCTATGGCTACACCTTC.

This clonotype was counted only a few times. The genes are TRBV3-1 and TRBJ2-7; D may correspond to TRBD1 or TRBD2 (5 bases each). Germline-derived CDR1 and CDR2 are LGHDT and YNNKEL (reference sequence). V lost 3 bases, J lost 3 bases, and 15 bases lay in between. The CDR3 covers 15 residues. The DNA for the CDR3 is TGTGCCAGCAGCCAGAGGGGTTGGGCCCACTACGAGCAGTACTTC. The encoded protein is CASSQRGWAHYEQYF.

This clonotype has more than one count but fewer than ten. The rearrangement links TRBV29-1 to TRBJ1-2; TRBD1 matches at 7 bases. Germline CDR1 and CDR2: SQVTM and ANQGSEA. The CDR3 spans 12 residues. The V gene end was trimmed by 7 bases and the J gene end by 8 bases; junction bases not matched to a gene: 10. CDR3 protein: CSGVTGVEGYTF. DNA of the CDR3: TGCAGCGGCGTCACAGGGGTAGAAGGCTACACCTTC.

The V gene is TRBV6-5, the J gene TRBJ2-5; TRBD1 aligns across 7 bases. This CDR3 spans 14 amino acids. V lost 2 bases and J lost 5; bases outside the gene matches: 5. CDR1 and CDR2 from the germline V gene are MNHEY and SVGAGI. The CDR3 is CASSYNRGIETQYF. CDR3 nucleotide sequence: TGTGCCAGCAGTTACAACAGGGGAATTGAGACCCAGTACTTC.

This clonotype was counted many times. The rearrangement uses TRBV28 and TRBJ1-2; unclear D gene. CDR3 size: 16 residues. Trimming took off 4 bases at V and 2 bases at J, with 17 bases between the two ends. CDR1 and CDR2 (germline): MDHEN, SYDVKM. CDR3 in DNA: TGTGCCAGCAGTTCATACTTGACATGGGGAAACTATGGCTACACCTTC. It is translated as CASSSYLTWGNYGYTF.

This clonotype was observed many times. The chain employs TRBV28 and TRBJ1-1, with D possibly matching TRBD1 (5 bases). Trimming left V 3 bases short and J 3 bases short, with 8 bases between. Germline CDR1 and CDR2: MDHEN and SYDVKM. The CDR3 has 13 amino acids. The CDR3 region has the DNA TGTGCCAGCAGTTTGGGGGTTGACACTGAAGCTTTCTTT. Its translation: CASSLGVDTEAFF.

This clonotype was detected many times. This chain joins TRBV30 and TRBJ1-1, with no clear D. Germline V gene lookup returns CDR1 GTSNPN and CDR2 SVGIG (reference sequence). V was trimmed by 0 bases and J by 5 bases, leaving 7 bases between them. The CDR3 is made up of 12 amino acids. The CDR3 sequence: CAWSVWRTEAFF. The CDR3 DNA reads TGTGCCTGGAGTGTATGGAGGACTGAAGCTTTCTTT.

The chain combines TRBV7-2 with TRBJ2-2; D is ambiguous. The V and J ends lost 6 bases and 4 bases respectively, with 18 bases between them. The CDR3 length is 16 residues. CDR1 is SGHTA and CDR2 is FQGNSA in the germline V gene. The CDR3 is CASSTSGVWGTGELFF. CDR3 DNA sequence: TGTGCCAGCAGTACCAGTGGAGTCTGGGGCACCGGGGAGCTGTTTTTT.

This clonotype was found many times. The V call is TRBV7-2, the J call TRBJ2-7, with D possibly being TRBD1 or TRBD2 (5 bases each). The CDR3 is made up of 15 amino acids. From germline, CDR1 is SGHTA and CDR2 FQGNSA. The ends were cut back, 4 bases at V and 1 base at J, with 14 bases in the middle. The CDR3 nucleotides read TGTGCCAGCAGCTCGGACCGGGACCGTTCCTACGAGCAGTACTTC. As protein: CASSSDRDRSYEQYF.

In its sample, this clonotype was seen a few times. The chain carries TRBV2 and TRBJ2-2; TRBD1 might be the D (6 bases). The V gene lost 6 bases and the J gene lost 4 bases, with 18 bases spanning the gap. From germline, CDR1 is SNHLY and CDR2 FYNNEI. The CDR3 has 16 amino acids. CDR3 protein: CASSWKTGFSTGELFF. CDR3 nucleotide sequence: TGTGCCAGCAGCTGGAAGACAGGTTTCTCCACCGGGGAGCTGTTTTTT.

The CDR3, as DNA: TGCAGTGCTAGAGATCTAAGCAATCAGCCCCAGCATTTT. Protein sequence: CSARDLSNQPQHF. The V call is TRBV20-1, the J call TRBJ1-5; D gene ambiguous. The CDR3 has 13 amino acids. V was pared by 0 bases and J by 1 base, with 4 bases between. CDR1 DFQATT and CDR2 SNEGSKA come from the germline V gene (reference sequence).

To note about this clonotype: One end of the junction varies from germline; a read error may be responsible. This chain uses TRBV19 with TRBJ1-6; D is unresolved. Germline V gene data show CDR1 as LNHDA and CDR2 as SQIVND (reference sequence). The CDR3 is 13 amino acids. The CDR3 nucleotides are TGTACCAGTGGGGAACAGTATAATTCACCCCTCCACTTT. This codes for CTSGEQYNSPLHF.

In its sample, this clonotype was seen once. A junction boundary mismatches the germline segment, possibly from a read error. The chain couples TRBV5-5 to TRBJ1-1; 7 bases fit TRBD1. The germline CDR1 and CDR2 sequences are SGHKS and YYEKEE (reference sequence). This CDR3 is 15 amino acids long. The DNA of the CDR3 is TGTGTCAGCAGCCTAGGACAGGTGACGAACACTGAAGCTTTCTTT. Translating gives CVSSLGQVTNTEAFF.

The table lists this clonotype with many counts. The chain combines TRBV20-1 with TRBJ1-2; D perhaps matches TRBD1 (6 bases). The CDR3 is 14 amino acids. With 7 bases removed from V and 4 bases from J, the gap between germline ends came to 19 bases. CDR1 is DFQATT and CDR2 is SNEGSKA in the germline V gene (reference sequence). The CDR3 DNA sequence: TGCAGTGACCCAGACAGGAGGAACCGCTATGGCTACACCTTC. Encoded protein: CSDPDRRNRYGYTF.

This clonotype was recorded at least ten times. The chain recombines TRBV6-1 with TRBJ1-5; D remains ambiguous. This CDR3 contains 16 residues. From germline, CDR1 is MNHNS and CDR2 SASEGT. The V end lost 5 bases, the J end lost 3 bases, and 17 bases lay between the germline ends. The CDR3 nucleotides read TGTGCCAGCAGTCGTGATGTCGGTTCTGCCAATCAGCCCCAGCATTTT. This codes for CASSRDVGSANQPQHF.

This clonotype was picked up many times. At one boundary the junction diverges from the germline segment, which might be a read error. The CDR3 here is CASSLERIAEAFF. CDR3 coding DNA: TGTGCCAGCAGCTTAGAGAGGATCGCTGAGGCTTTCTTT. This sequence joins TRBV7-2 and TRBJ1-1; D is unclear. The CDR3 spans 13 residues. From germline, CDR1 is SGHTA and CDR2 FQGNSA.

A few counts support this clonotype. The chain carries TRBV7-2 and TRBJ2-7; D gene uncertain. The CDR3 contains 14 residues. The V gene's germline CDR1 is SGHTA and CDR2 FQGNSA. The V gene lost 5 bases and the J gene lost 2 bases, with 13 bases spanning the gap. CDR3 nucleotides: TGTGCCAGCAGCCCCGGCCAGTGGCCCTACGAGCAGTACTTC. It specifies CASSPGQWPYEQYF.

The V gene is TRBV29-1, the J gene TRBJ2-7, with D possibly matching TRBD2 (5 bases). V lost 4 bases and J 0 bases, leaving 10 bases between the germline ends. The CDR3 spans 13 residues. The germline gives CDR1 SQVTM, CDR2 ANQGSEA. CDR3 DNA: TGCAGCGTTGGTGGTAGCGACTCCTACGAGCAGTACTTC. Encoded protein: CSVGGSDSYEQYF.

On this clonotype itself: The junction and the germline gene differ at one end; a read error may be behind it. The chain employs TRBV6-1 and TRBJ1-1, with 7 bases that match TRBD1. Looked up from germline, CDR1 is MNHNS and CDR2 is SASEGT. The CDR3 has 18 residues. The CDR3 coding sequence is TGTGCCAGCAGCCTCAGTGAGGGGGCGCTTTCTCTTAACACTGAAGCTCTCTTT. This encodes CASSLSEGALSLNTEALF.

This clonotype was counted between two and nine times. The V gene is TRBV6-1, the J gene TRBJ2-5, with 8 bases identical to TRBD2. CDR1 MNHNS and CDR2 SASEGT come from the germline V gene. CDR3 length: 14 residues. V shed 7 bases, J shed 5 bases, and the junction held 9 bases outside the gene matches. The CDR3 DNA reads TGTGCCAGCAACCAAGGTCGACTAGCGGAGACCCAGTACTTC. Protein sequence: CASNQGRLAETQYF.

This clonotype was counted between two and nine times. The V call is TRBV28, the J call TRBJ1-5; 7 positions match TRBD1. The junction had 15 bases not matched to a gene; V was cut back by 6 bases and J by 4 bases. CDR3 size: 17 residues. The germline V gene has CDR1 MDHEN and CDR2 SYDVKM. The CDR3 region is CASRRAWDREINQPQHF. In DNA, the CDR3 is TGTGCCAGCAGGCGGGCTTGGGACAGAGAGATAAATCAGCCCCAGCATTTT.

This clonotype occurred many times. V usage is TRBV2 and J usage is TRBJ2-4, with 7 bases lining up with TRBD2. Germline CDR1 is SNHLY and CDR2 is FYNNEI. V shed 8 bases and J 1 base; nucleotides not matched to a gene: 5. The CDR3 spans 14 residues. CDR3: CASCLREAKNIQYF. In nucleotides, the CDR3 is TGTGCCAGCTGTCTGCGGGAGGCCAAAAACATTCAGTACTTC.

The V call is TRBV4-2, the J call TRBJ2-7; 11 bases agree with TRBD2. V lost 3 bases and J lost 2; bases outside the gene matches: 3. The CDR3 length is 15 residues. Germline V lookup: CDR1 LGHNA, CDR2 YNFKEQ. The CDR3 sequence: CASSQGLADPYEQYF. For the CDR3, the DNA is TGTGCCAGCAGCCAGGGACTAGCGGACCCCTACGAGCAGTACTTC.

This clonotype was recorded once. This chain connects TRBV18 to TRBJ1-1; 7 nucleotides align to TRBD1. Trimming took 3 bases from V and 3 from J; bases not matched to a gene: 19. In germline, CDR1 is KGHSH, CDR2 LQKENI. The CDR3 loop spans 19 amino acids. In DNA form, the CDR3 reads TGTGCCAGCTCACCGCCGACTCTGGGTAAGGGAACAGGGGACACTGAAGCTTTCTTT. As protein: CASSPPTLGKGTGDTEAFF.